A single T cell receptor beta chain is shown here with its context. Its antigen remains unidentified. The germline V gene encodes CDR1 SGHRS and CDR2 YFSETQ. Trimming shortened V by 4 bases and J by 1 base, and 9 bases separated the two germline ends. This CDR3 contains 15 residues. This entry is derived from a study of cytotoxic CD8 clonotypes in ibrutinib-treated CLL. Study observations and caveats: The clonality rise at ibrutinib response reflected private clonotype expansion.

Sequencing used immunoSEQ multiplex PCR; TCRdb keeps in-frame clones, though not all of them. The sample holds some 40,000 clones, about 70% seen once. This sequence joins TRBV5-1 and TRBJ2-6, with no clear D. The TCR originated in a human donor with chronic lymphocytic leukemia. This material consisted of PBMCs, taken at disease progression, from a patient treated with ibrutinib. As DNA, the CDR3 is TGCGCCAGCAGCGCGCAACTATCTGGGGCCAACGTCCTGACTTTC. It translates to CASSAQLSGANVLTF.